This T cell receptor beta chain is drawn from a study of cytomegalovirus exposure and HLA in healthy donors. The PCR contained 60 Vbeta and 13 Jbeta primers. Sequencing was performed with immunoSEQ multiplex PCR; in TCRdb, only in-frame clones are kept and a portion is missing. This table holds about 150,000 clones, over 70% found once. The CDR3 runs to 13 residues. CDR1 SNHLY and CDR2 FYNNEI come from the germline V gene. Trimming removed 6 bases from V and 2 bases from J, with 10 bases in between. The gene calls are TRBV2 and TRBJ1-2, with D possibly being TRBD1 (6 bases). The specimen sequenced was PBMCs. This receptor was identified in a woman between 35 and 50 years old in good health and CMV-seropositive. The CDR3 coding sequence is TGTGCCAGCAGGGCCGGGACAAACTATGGCTACACCTTC. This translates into CASRAGTNYGYTF.